The source of this T cell receptor (beta chain) is a study of T cell repertoires in cytomegalovirus infection. Study-wide background: Public TCR beta signature analysis indicated the presence of both CMV infection and matching HLA type. Whole-study findings and limits: Public TCR beta family frequency separated CMV-and-HLA carriers, including in an independent cohort. Clonotypes of TCR beta that were HLA-C-restricted and CMV-specific dominated the ex vivo response.

Notes on this clonotype: Its antigen remains unknown.

Trimming removed 2 bases from V and 5 bases from J; junction bases left unmatched: 10. The germline CDR1 and CDR2 sequences are MNHNY and SVGAGI (reference sequence). This CDR3 region has 17 residues. TCRdb itself ran the reads through MiXCR, one entry per CDR3 protein. The table shows nearly 650,000 distinct CDR3 sequences, with 24% occurring only once. This sequence joins TRBV6-6 and TRBJ1-5; 9 positions match TRBD1. This clonotype was sampled from a human donor in good health (CMV status not recorded). Some clones in this sample may be carry-over from other donors' samples. The sequencing sample was made of CD8+ T cells from PBMCs. The CDR3 coding sequence is TGTGCCAGCAGTTACCGTCTTGGGACAGGGCTTTATCAGCCCCAGCATTTT. This encodes CASSYRLGTGLYQPQHF.